The clone carrying this T cell receptor (beta chain) was seen a few times. Antigen specificity is unknown. These data are taken from a study of beta chain features in type 1 diabetes. TCRB transcripts that were expressed got sequenced, as all of the isolated RNA had been reverse transcribed. Regulatory, naive and central memory T cell samples averaged roughly 4 million reads. Sequencing was performed with immunoSEQ multiplex PCR; in TCRdb, only in-frame clones are kept and a portion is missing. The table lists about 160,000 clones, approximately 8% of them singletons. The V gene lost 5 bases and the J gene lost 2 bases, with 15 bases spanning the gap. Per the germline V gene, CDR1 is SGHTA and CDR2 is FQGNSA. This CDR3 is 15 amino acids long. General observations from the study: Among patients with Type 1 diabetes, TCRB CDR3s were moderately but significantly shorter in every one of the four CD4+ subsets. There was a possibility that cDNA sequencing over-represented cells with high TCR expression.

The chain recombines TRBV7-2 with TRBJ2-5, with D perhaps TRBD2 (5 bases). This clonotype was obtained from a woman aged 40 to 50 with type 1 diabetes. The sequenced material came from central memory CD4+ T cells from blood. The CDR3 nucleotides read TGTGCCAGCAGCCAGCGGTGGCAGATTCAAGAGACCCAGTACTTC. It codes for CASSQRWQIQETQYF.